Sequencing of this TCR beta chain was carried out in a study of CD8+ T cells in alopecia areata. Reverse transcription of extracted RNA yielded cDNA, which provided the sequencing template. Method: immunoSEQ multiplex PCR; TCRdb's copy keeps in-frame clones and lacks some. The table shows about 150,000 clones, with under 60% occurring only once. Trimming shortened V by 6 bases and J by 2 bases, and 10 bases separated the two germline ends. Germline assignment: CDR1 SQVTM and CDR2 ANQGSEA. The CDR3 is made up of 12 amino acids. Overall study findings and caveats: Sequence data from scalp samples additionally include resident alphabeta T cells of normal skin.

With regard to this clone: Antigen unknown.

This sequence originates from a human donor with alopecia areata. Specimen: CD8+ T cells sorted from blood, collected at week 0. This rearrangement joins TRBV29-1 to TRBJ2-5; weak D call: TRBD1 (6 bases). In nucleotides, the CDR3 is TGCAGCGTACTAGGACAGCAAGAGACCCAGTACTTC. Translating it yields CSVLGQQETQYF.